One sample yielded the 29 T cell receptor beta chains listed below, sequenced in a study of cytomegalovirus exposure and HLA in healthy donors. Vbeta (60) and Jbeta (13) primers were used in the PCR. The table came from immunoSEQ multiplex PCR; TCRdb's copy has only in-frame clones and leaves some out. Of 90,000 or so clones in the sample, 70% were seen once. Sequences were obtained from PBMCs. These receptors were obtained from a woman between 45 and 60 years old in good health and CMV-seropositive.

The chain is built from TRBV9 and TRBJ2-3, with unresolved D. With 5 bases removed from V and 1 base from J, the gap between germline ends came to 8 bases. Germline CDR1 SGDLS, CDR2 YYNGEE. This CDR3 is 13 amino acids long. CDR3 sequence (DNA): TGTGCCAGCAGTCTAATGGGCACAGATACGCAGTATTTT. The encoded protein is CASSLMGTDTQYF.

The genes are TRBV18 and TRBJ2-7; 11 positions agree with TRBD2. V was pared by 0 bases and J by 2 bases, with 6 bases of the junction left unmatched. CDR3 length: 17 residues. Germline assignment: CDR1 KGHSH and CDR2 LQKENI. The CDR3 DNA sequence: TGTGCCAGCTCACCACCAAGTGCGACTAGCGGGGCCTACGAGCAGTACTTC. Amino acid sequence: CASSPPSATSGAYEQYF.

This rearrangement joins TRBV10-2 to TRBJ1-5; the D is unclear. Germline V gene sequence: CDR1 WSHSY, CDR2 SAAADI. V shed 3 bases and J shed 7 bases, with 10 bases lying between them. CDR3 length: 13 residues. Here the CDR3 reads CASSDGARQPQHF. The CDR3 DNA follows: TGCGCCAGCAGTGACGGAGCGCGACAGCCCCAGCATTTT.

The CDR3 loop reads CASSLVTRSSYEQYF. CDR3 DNA sequence: TGTGCCAGCAGCTTAGTTACGCGGAGCTCCTACGAGCAGTACTTC. The chain has TRBV7-8 and TRBJ2-5; D remains ambiguous. The end of the DNA fits TRBJ2-7 better, so the J call may be wrong. This CDR3 has 15 residues. CDR1 SGHVS and CDR2 FQNEAQ come from the germline V gene.

The genes are TRBV28 and TRBJ2-3, with D possibly TRBD2 on 6 matching bases. The ends were cut back, 1 base at V and 4 bases at J, with 15 bases in the middle. The CDR3 extends over 16 amino acids. Germline CDR1 MDHEN, CDR2 SYDVKM. CDR3 coding DNA: TGTGCCAGCAGTTTATTAGGAGTCGGGGGAGCAGATACGCAGTATTTT. Protein: CASSLLGVGGADTQYF.

The CDR3 DNA follows: TGTGCCAGCAGTGCGGGGACTAGCTGGCAGTTCTTC. Amino acid sequence: CASSAGTSWQFF. The chain employs TRBV2 and TRBJ2-1; 9 bases line up with TRBD2. CDR3 length: 12 amino acids. Trimming took 4 bases from V and 12 from J; bases not matched to a gene: 4. Germline V gene data show CDR1 as SNHLY and CDR2 as FYNNEI.

This clone has only a few counts. V gene TRBV5-1 combines with J gene TRBJ1-1, with D perhaps TRBD1 (6 bases). V was trimmed by 2 bases and J by 0 bases, leaving 14 bases between them. The germline V gene has CDR1 SGHRS and CDR2 YFSETQ. The CDR3 is 16 amino acids. The CDR3 sequence: CASSFTGTGMNTEAFF. CDR3 DNA sequence: TGCGCCAGCAGCTTCACAGGGACGGGAATGAACACTGAAGCTTTCTTT.

V is TRBV5-1 and J is TRBJ1-1; possibly TRBD1 for D (5 bases). Germline values: CDR1 SGHRS, CDR2 YFSETQ. This CDR3 region has 14 residues. Trimming shortened V by 7 bases and J by 1 base, and 14 bases separated the two germline ends. The CDR3 DNA reads as TGCGCCAGCCGCGCCGCGGGGGGGAACACTGAAGCTTTCTTT. It specifies CASRAAGGNTEAFF. The full variable domain, completed using reference TRBV5-1 and TRBJ1-1, is KAGVTQTPRYLIKTRGQQVTLSCSPISGHRSVSWYQQTPGQGLQFLFEYFSETQRNKGNFPGRFSGRQFSNSRSEMNVSTLELGDSALYLCASRAAGGNTEAFFGQGTRLTVV.

The V and J genes are TRBV19 and TRBJ2-5, with a possible D match to TRBD2 (6 bases). Judging by the DNA end, TRBJ2-7 fits better; the J call may be wrong. The CDR3 totals 16 residues. CDR1 and CDR2 (germline): LNHDA, SQIVND (reference sequence). The CDR3 reads CASSIIFSEGTYEQYF. DNA of the CDR3: TGTGCCAGTAGTATTATCTTTTCGGAGGGAACCTACGAGCAGTACTTC.

J is TRBJ2-1 and V is TRBV10-1; TRBD1 agrees at 10 bases. Trimming at V came to 6 bases and at J to 6 bases, leaving 5 bases not matched to a gene. Germline CDR1 reads WNHNN; CDR2 reads SYGVQD (reference sequence). The CDR3 consists of 14 residues. CDR3 sequence reads: CASSRDRGGNEQFF. The DNA of the CDR3 is TGCGCCAGCAGCCGGGACAGGGGAGGCAATGAGCAGTTCTTC.

A few counts support this clone. The CDR3 is CASSNRGTSYEQYF. The CDR3 DNA follows: TGCGCCAGCAGCAACAGGGGTACCTCCTACGAGCAGTACTTC. The chain has TRBV5-1 and TRBJ2-7; 7 positions agree with TRBD1. Losses at the gene ends were 4 bases for V and 0 bases for J; bases not matched to a gene: 4. The CDR3 length is 14 residues. Germline V CDR1 and CDR2: SGHRS, YFSETQ.

The chain is built from TRBV2 and TRBJ2-1, with D perhaps matching TRBD2 (6 bases). CDR1 and CDR2 (germline): SNHLY, FYNNEI. Trimming took 7 bases from V and 2 from J, leaving 15 bases between them. The CDR3 is 15 amino acids. This CDR3 is CASNYLAETYNEQFF. DNA of the CDR3: TGTGCCAGCAATTATTTAGCGGAGACCTACAATGAGCAGTTCTTC.

V and J are TRBV6-1 and TRBJ1-6, with D possibly matching TRBD1 (6 bases). The germline V and J ends were trimmed by 4 bases and 9 bases, with 16 bases remaining between them. Germline lookup yields CDR1 MNHNS and CDR2 SASEGT. The CDR3 sequence is 15 residues long. In nucleotides, the CDR3 is TGTGCCAGCAGTGCCCACAGGGATTTGCGTTCACCCCTCCACTTT. This encodes CASSAHRDLRSPLHF.

The chain carries TRBV9 and TRBJ2-4, with TRBD2 identical over 9 bases. Losses at the gene ends were 0 bases for V and 1 base for J; bases not matched to a gene: 11. This CDR3 is built from 19 residues. Germline assignment: CDR1 SGDLS and CDR2 YYNGEE. The CDR3 sequence is CASSVGLADLAAAKNIQYF. The CDR3, as DNA: TGTGCCAGCAGCGTAGGACTAGCGGATCTCGCAGCTGCCAAAAACATTCAGTACTTC.

The rearrangement uses TRBV18 and TRBJ1-6; D is unclear. Germline CDR1 and CDR2: KGHSH and LQKENI. There are 15 residues in the CDR3. V was clipped by 0 bases and J by 10 bases, with 13 bases between them. The DNA for the CDR3 is TGTGCCAGCTCACCACCATCCGTGGAGGGATCACCCCTCCACTTT. Its protein product is CASSPPSVEGSPLHF.

This chain joins TRBV19 and TRBJ2-3; a weak D match, TRBD2 (5 bases). Trimming removed 5 bases from V and 4 bases from J, with 16 bases in between. Germline lookup yields CDR1 LNHDA and CDR2 SQIVND (reference sequence). The CDR3 totals 15 residues. The CDR3 is CASSPRQDGADTQYF. In DNA, the CDR3 is TGTGCCAGTAGTCCTCGACAAGACGGGGCAGATACGCAGTATTTT.

The V gene is TRBV27, the J gene TRBJ2-5, with D possibly being TRBD1 (6 bases). CDR3 length: 16 residues. The V and J ends lost 3 bases and 5 bases respectively, with 19 bases between them. Germline CDR1 and CDR2: MNHEY and SMNVEV (reference sequence). This CDR3 is CASSFLPIGQGETQYF. The CDR3 region has the DNA TGTGCCAGCAGTTTTCTTCCAATAGGGCAGGGGGAGACCCAGTACTTC.

The chain joins TRBV5-1 to TRBJ2-7; TRBD1 matches 11 bases. The germline V gene has CDR1 SGHRS and CDR2 YFSETQ. The V gene end was trimmed by 0 bases and the J gene end by 5 bases; junction bases not matched to a gene: 7. This CDR3 is 16 amino acids long. CDR3 bases: TGCGCCAGCAGCTTGGATACGGGACAGGGGGTTAACGAGCAGTACTTC. Protein: CASSLDTGQGVNEQYF. The full variable domain, with the rest looked up from reference TRBV5-1 and TRBJ2-7, is KAGVTQTPRYLIKTRGQQVTLSCSPISGHRSVSWYQQTPGQGLQFLFEYFSETQRNKGNFPGRFSGRQFSNSRSEMNVSTLELGDSALYLCASSLDTGQGVNEQYFGPGTRLTVT.

The chain combines TRBV5-5 with TRBJ2-3; 7 bases match TRBD1. From germline, CDR1 is SGHKS and CDR2 YYEKEE (reference sequence). J was trimmed by 1 base and V by 4 bases; bases with no gene match: 9. This CDR3 spans 16 amino acids. DNA of the CDR3: TGTGCCAGCAGCCAGACCCGGGACAGAGGCACAGATACGCAGTATTTT. Encoded protein: CASSQTRDRGTDTQYF. The complete variable domain, with remaining parts taken from reference TRBV5-5 and TRBJ2-3, reads DAGVTQSPTHLIKTRGQQVTLRCSPISGHKSVSWYQQVLGQGPQFIFQYYEKEERGRGNFPDRFSARQFPNYSSELNVNALLLGDSALYLCASSQTRDRGTDTQYFGPGTRLTVL.

This clone was detected a few times. The V call is TRBV7-8, the J call TRBJ2-1; D not certain. Germline lookup yields CDR1 SGHVS and CDR2 FQNEAQ. Deletions cut 5 bases from V and 7 bases from J, with 12 bases between. The CDR3 consists of 13 residues. CDR3 coding DNA: TGTGCCAGCAGCCCAGGCCCGATAAATGAGCAGTTCTTC. Protein: CASSPGPINEQFF.

The V gene is TRBV6-4, the J gene TRBJ2-5, with 7 bases lining up with TRBD1. Germline lookup yields CDR1 MRHNA and CDR2 SNTAGT. The CDR3 consists of 15 residues. V was clipped by 10 bases and J by 5 bases; unmatched bases: 16. The CDR3 coding sequence is TGTGCCACCAAGCGACAGGGAAGGATAGAGGAGACCCAGTACTTC. Amino acids: CATKRQGRIEETQYF.

V usage is TRBV4-3 and J usage is TRBJ2-5; 8 bases align to TRBD2. Germline-derived CDR1 and CDR2 are LGHNA and YSLEER. V lost 4 bases, J lost 3 bases, and 4 bases stayed unmatched. CDR3 length equals 14 residues. CDR3 protein: CASSPGTSEETQYF. CDR3 sequence (DNA): TGCGCCAGCAGCCCAGGGACTAGTGAAGAGACCCAGTACTTC.

The chain employs TRBV29-1 and TRBJ2-7, with 9 bases matching TRBD1. J lost 6 bases, V lost 2 bases, and 11 bases had no gene match. CDR3 length: 15 amino acids. Germline CDR1 reads SQVTM; CDR2 reads ANQGSEA. The DNA of the CDR3 is TGCAGCGTTGAATCGCCCGGGACAGGGTCGCGCGAGCAGTACTTC. Translating gives CSVESPGTGSREQYF.

The chain is built from TRBV11-2 and TRBJ2-7; D may be TRBD2 (6 bases). CDR1 and CDR2 from the germline V gene are SGHAT and FQNNGV. The CDR3 sequence is 14 residues long. Trimming cost V 4 bases and J 6 bases, with 16 bases left between them. The CDR3 reads CASSSPGTGSEQYF. In DNA, the CDR3 is TGTGCCAGCAGCTCCCCCGGGACTGGCAGCGAGCAGTACTTC.

V gene TRBV28 combines with J gene TRBJ2-1; 10 bases are a match to TRBD2. The V and J ends lost 4 bases and 8 bases, in that order; junction bases with no gene match: 2. CDR3 length equals 13 residues. CDR1 is MDHEN, CDR2 SYDVKM, per germline. CDR3 sequence reads: CASSSGTSDEQFF. CDR3 in DNA: TGTGCCAGCAGTTCCGGGACTAGCGATGAGCAGTTCTTC.

In its sample, this clone was seen a few times. Mismatch with germline at one junction end may stem from a read error. V gene TRBV14 combines with J gene TRBJ2-7, with 7 positions matching TRBD2. CDR3 length: 15 amino acids. Per germline, CDR1 SGHDN and CDR2 FVKESK. CDR3 bases: TGTGCCAGCAGCGTAGGAGGGGAGGGCCCGAATAGGGGCTATTTC. It codes for CASSVGGEGPNRGYF. Variable domain in full (rest from reference TRBV14 and TRBJ2-7): EAGVTQFPSHSVIEKGQTVTLRCDPISGHDNLYWYRRVMGKEIKFLLHFVKESKQDESGMPNNRFLAERTGGTYSTLKVQPAELEDSGVYFCASSVGGEGPNRGYFGPGTRLTVT.

V is TRBV30 and J is TRBJ2-3; 8 positions agree with TRBD2. Germline trimming cut 0 bases from V and 6 bases from J; bases unmatched to any gene: 8. This CDR3 is 15 amino acids long. CDR1 is GTSNPN and CDR2 is SVGIG in the germline V gene (reference sequence). This chain's CDR3 is CAWSVKASGSDTQYF. The CDR3 DNA is TGTGCCTGGAGTGTAAAGGCGAGCGGGAGTGATACGCAGTATTTT.

V gene TRBV10-3 combines with J gene TRBJ1-2; 8 nucleotides line up with TRBD1. The V and J ends lost 6 bases and 5 bases, in that order; junction bases with no gene match: 2. CDR3 length: 12 amino acids. Looked up from germline, CDR1 is ENHRY and CDR2 is SYGVKD. The CDR3 DNA is TGTGCCATCAGCAGGACAGGGTATGGCTACACCTTC. This sequence encodes CAISRTGYGYTF.

This rearrangement joins TRBV28 to TRBJ2-1; no reliable D call. The CDR3 spans 16 residues. Germline V lookup: CDR1 MDHEN, CDR2 SYDVKM. V was pared by 2 bases and J by 7 bases, with 18 bases between. CDR3 in DNA: TGTGCCAGCAGTTTAGTCGCTAGAATATCCGCGAATGAGCAGTTCTTC. Its protein product is CASSLVARISANEQFF.